This TCR beta chain was identified during a study of T cell responses to AZD1222 COVID-19 vaccine. Study context: Recipients boosted at about 4 weeks or about 12 weeks are pooled. Study findings and constraints: Elevations in Spike-specific TCR breadth and depth followed administration of two AZD1222 doses.

About this clone: Its antigen is unidentified.

Clones were sequenced by immunoSEQ multiplex PCR, and TCRdb holds only the in-frame ones, with some missing. The sample shows some 86,000 clones, around 92% of them seen only once. The CDR3 has 13 amino acids. Germline V gene lookup returns CDR1 MNHEY and CDR2 SVGAGI. Unmatched junction bases numbered 9, after V lost 6 bases and J lost 9 bases. This receptor was identified in an adult in good health. This chain uses TRBV6-5 with TRBJ2-7, with 9 nucleotides matching TRBD1. Sequencing was performed on peripheral blood, taken on day 0 of AZD1222 vaccination. CDR3 DNA sequence: TGTGCCAGCAGCTACGACAGGGGGTATAGGCAGTACTTC. Translating gives CASSYDRGYRQYF.